This TCR beta chain is drawn from a study of blood T cell repertoires in COVID-19. V lost 3 bases, J lost 2 bases, and 8 bases stayed unmatched. This CDR3 contains 16 residues. Germline-derived CDR1 and CDR2 are SGHNT and YYREEE (reference sequence). Some clones are missing from TCRdb's copy, which holds only in-frame ones; the method was immunoSEQ multiplex PCR. The data contain nearly 300,000 clones, 70% to 85% of them seen just once; the ten biggest clones take up 1.4% to 1.5%. The specimen was peripheral blood. The source is a human donor with COVID-19, enrolled during active disease. The donor label of this sample is uncertain. The chain couples TRBV5-4 to TRBJ2-7, with 10 bases matching TRBD2. CDR3: CASSSTRTSGTYEQYF. CDR3 nucleotides: TGTGCCAGCAGCTCTACTCGGACTAGCGGAACCTACGAGCAGTACTTC.